The rows below give T cell receptor beta chains drawn from one sample of a study of shared clonotypes between healthy human individuals. This table comes from immunoSEQ multiplex PCR, and its TCRdb copy is limited to in-frame clones, with some not included. The repertoire holds around 600,000 clones, with 97% as singletons. The specimen sequenced was naive CD4+ T cells sorted from blood. The origin of the receptors is a woman in her twenties or thirties in good health. Both conserved end residues are part of each CDR3. A D gene is named only where the DNA matches it firmly.

v_gene: TRBV5-4
j_gene: TRBJ1-2
d_gene: NA
CDR3aa: CASSSGTTNYGYTF

v_gene: TRBV19
j_gene: TRBJ2-5
d_gene: TRBD2
CDR3aa: CASSITGGLAETQYF

v_gene: TRBV18
j_gene: TRBJ1-5
d_gene: TRBD1
CDR3aa: CASSPVPGQGGQPQHF

v_gene: TRBV11-2
j_gene: TRBJ2-7
d_gene: TRBD1
CDR3aa: CASSLGPATGGYEQYF

v_gene: TRBV9
j_gene: TRBJ2-1
d_gene: NA
CDR3aa: CASSTRGSEQFF

v_gene: TRBV5-1
j_gene: TRBJ2-7
d_gene: TRBD2
CDR3aa: CASSLYTSEDEQYF

v_gene: TRBV5-4
j_gene: TRBJ2-1
d_gene: TRBD2
CDR3aa: CASSLGTRYYNEQFF

v_gene: TRBV7-8
j_gene: TRBJ2-3
d_gene: NA
CDR3aa: CASSLVLGASTDTQYF

v_gene: TRBV19
j_gene: TRBJ2-7
d_gene: NA
CDR3aa: CASSMRARAGNEQYF

v_gene: TRBV14
j_gene: TRBJ1-6
d_gene: TRBD1
CDR3aa: CASSQRQGPYNSPLHF

v_gene: TRBV27
j_gene: TRBJ2-1
d_gene: NA
CDR3aa: CASSSMLGNEQFF

v_gene: TRBV28
j_gene: TRBJ1-3
d_gene: NA
CDR3aa: CASKQGGDDTIYF

v_gene: TRBV18
j_gene: TRBJ2-7
d_gene: TRBD1
CDR3aa: CASSPTGQGVEQYF

v_gene: TRBV4-1
j_gene: TRBJ2-7
d_gene: NA
CDR3aa: CASSQVTETEQYF

v_gene: TRBV18
j_gene: TRBJ2-7
d_gene: NA
CDR3aa: CASSPRTESAYEQYF

v_gene: TRBV18
j_gene: TRBJ2-5
d_gene: NA
CDR3aa: CASSRSTRGQETQYF

v_gene: TRBV19
j_gene: TRBJ1-5
d_gene: NA
CDR3aa: CASSIGVNQPQHF

v_gene: TRBV29-1
j_gene: TRBJ1-2
d_gene: NA
CDR3aa: CSVEEDSYGYTF

v_gene: TRBV6-4
j_gene: TRBJ1-4
d_gene: NA
CDR3aa: CASSESVGQTLFF

v_gene: TRBV6-1
j_gene: TRBJ1-2
d_gene: NA
CDR3aa: CASSLGDYGYTF

v_gene: TRBV5-4
j_gene: TRBJ1-2
d_gene: TRBD1
CDR3aa: CASSPGQGYGYTF

v_gene: TRBV10-2
j_gene: TRBJ2-1
d_gene: NA
CDR3aa: CASEPRVNEQFF

v_gene: TRBV19
j_gene: TRBJ2-5
d_gene: NA
CDR3aa: CASSMVLQETQYF

v_gene: TRBV27
j_gene: TRBJ2-7
d_gene: NA
CDR3aa: CASSPEGVGYEQYF

v_gene: TRBV7-6
j_gene: TRBJ1-2
d_gene: NA
CDR3aa: CASSLPLFLGYTF

v_gene: TRBV11-2
j_gene: TRBJ1-1
d_gene: NA
CDR3aa: CAIQKSGTEAFF

v_gene: TRBV28
j_gene: TRBJ1-1
d_gene: NA
CDR3aa: CASSFGQISTEAFF

v_gene: TRBV7-3
j_gene: TRBJ2-2
d_gene: NA
CDR3aa: CASSLMANTGELFF

v_gene: TRBV6-5
j_gene: TRBJ2-7
d_gene: NA
CDR3aa: CASSNRAPYEQYF

v_gene: TRBV18
j_gene: TRBJ1-1
d_gene: TRBD1
CDR3aa: CASSPGDRGPEAFF

v_gene: TRBV19
j_gene: TRBJ1-1
d_gene: NA
CDR3aa: CASSLTGNTEAFF

v_gene: TRBV4-2
j_gene: TRBJ1-3
d_gene: NA
CDR3aa: CASSQTDTGNTIYF

v_gene: TRBV7-9
j_gene: TRBJ1-2
d_gene: TRBD1
CDR3aa: CASSLGLQGSVGGYTF

v_gene: TRBV27
j_gene: TRBJ1-2
d_gene: NA
CDR3aa: CASSLSPWSEMGGYTF

v_gene: TRBV30
j_gene: TRBJ2-1
d_gene: NA
CDR3aa: CAWSRSRTYNEQFF

v_gene: TRBV5-5
j_gene: TRBJ1-4
d_gene: NA
CDR3aa: CASSFGPTGSTNEKLFF

v_gene: TRBV28
j_gene: TRBJ2-1
d_gene: NA
CDR3aa: CASGPNNEQFF

v_gene: TRBV7-9
j_gene: TRBJ2-2
d_gene: TRBD1
CDR3aa: CAASLWGQGATGELFF

v_gene: TRBV18
j_gene: TRBJ1-1
d_gene: NA
CDR3aa: CASSLSGTNTEAFF

v_gene: TRBV6-7
j_gene: TRBJ2-1
d_gene: TRBD2
CDR3aa: CASSYGSPGLELEQFF

v_gene: TRBV2
j_gene: TRBJ2-3
d_gene: NA
CDR3aa: CASRQIDTQYF

v_gene: TRBV9
j_gene: TRBJ2-1
d_gene: TRBD2
CDR3aa: CASSVVFRASGMNEQFF

v_gene: TRBV19
j_gene: TRBJ2-1
d_gene: TRBD2
CDR3aa: CASSVAGGPVDEQFF

v_gene: TRBV19
j_gene: TRBJ2-5
d_gene: NA
CDR3aa: CASSIGRGETQYF

v_gene: TRBV27
j_gene: TRBJ2-7
d_gene: NA
CDR3aa: CASSFRQGRPYEQYF

v_gene: TRBV30
j_gene: TRBJ1-4
d_gene: NA
CDR3aa: CAWSVQTGEKLFF

v_gene: TRBV19
j_gene: TRBJ1-3
d_gene: NA
CDR3aa: CASSRGSSGNTIYF

v_gene: TRBV29-1
j_gene: TRBJ2-5
d_gene: NA
CDR3aa: CSGQMGGETQYF

v_gene: TRBV6-1
j_gene: TRBJ2-2
d_gene: TRBD2
CDR3aa: CASSEFVAGGTGELFF

v_gene: TRBV7-8
j_gene: TRBJ2-5
d_gene: NA
CDR3aa: CASSPLRGAETQYF

v_gene: TRBV28
j_gene: TRBJ1-2
d_gene: NA
CDR3aa: CASSLKGGYGYTF

v_gene: TRBV28
j_gene: TRBJ2-7
d_gene: TRBD2
CDR3aa: CASSTVTSGPYEQYF

v_gene: TRBV11-2
j_gene: TRBJ1-1
d_gene: TRBD1
CDR3aa: CASSHRTGETTEAFF